Given below is one T cell receptor (beta chain) in context. This clone's antigen is unknown. Per-base qualities were not stored, and no clone one base away is much larger. Based on the germline V gene, the CDR1 and CDR2 sequences are ENHRY and SYGVKD. The CDR3 contains 15 residues, cysteine and phenylalanine counted. Of all the DNA, just the CDR3 is kept, 45 bases in frame from base 1. Unmatched junction bases come to 4, with V trimmed by 0 bases and J by 4 bases. Genomic DNA was extracted from sorted cells for sequencing of the TCRbeta CDR3 region. The immunoSEQ Assay was used to sequence the TCRbeta CDR3 regions. TCRdb took over this immuneACCESS table, retaining in-frame rearrangements with V and J assigned. Such tables are incomplete; in checked studies, under half of the missing clones stem from an unresolved V gene, and the remainder is unexplained. For this sample the table gives about 25,000 clones, of which about 86% were detected only once. The ten top clones hold approximately 40% of the sample.

The sample belongs to a study of OX40 agonist ivuxolimab in advanced cancers. Study-wide context: Ivuxolimab was an agonistic, fully human IgG2 monoclonal antibody directed against OX40 (CD134), a costimulatory receptor. Three dose-escalation patients achieved partial responses, one with hepatocellular carcinoma and two with cutaneous melanoma. Prior anti-PD-1, anti-PD-L1 or anti-CTLA-4 therapy was permitted, and checkpoint inhibitors had been received by 40% to 50% of dose-escalation patients. The dose-escalation cohort was about 83% male with a mean age of around 64 years, ranging from roughly 20 to 85. The paper describes the monotherapy dose-escalation part (N ≈ 49 patients) of the phase I trial of ivuxolimab. Intravenous ivuxolimab was administered to patients every 2 weeks at six dose levels: 0.01, 0.1, 0.3, 1.5, 3 and 10 mg/kg. Of the roughly 51 dose-escalation patients, hepatocellular carcinoma was present in around 20, melanoma in some 15, renal cell carcinoma in 9 and head and neck cancer in 9. Peripheral TCRbeta sequencing aimed to test whether ivuxolimab altered TCR sequence diversity and caused clonal T-cell expansion. Points the paper makes about the study in general: Which antigens the clonally expanded peripheral T cells were specific for was not determined. At doses of 0.1 to 3.0 mg/kg, clonal expansion of both CD4+ and CD8+ blood T cells was observed from baseline to week 6. In the 0.1-3.0 mg/kg groups, partial responders were among the patients with the lowest normalized peripheral clonal expansion, particularly in CD8+ T cells. Low levels of normalized T-cell clonal expansion were also seen in some nonresponding patients. On average, CD8+ T cells showed more expanded clones than CD4+ T cells after ivuxolimab.

The trial excluded patients who had a history of autoimmune disease or were on systemic immunosuppression. Peripheral blood for TCR sequencing was collected from all dose cohorts at baseline, on cycle 4 day 1, and on cycle 7 day 1. Samples came from an open-label, multicenter, first-in-human phase I dose-escalation trial of ivuxolimab. Adults with locally advanced or metastatic head and neck squamous cell, hepatocellular, melanoma or renal cell carcinoma were enrolled in the trial. Before TCR sequencing, CD4+ T cells and CD8+ T cells from peripheral blood were sorted into separate populations. Sequences were derived from CD4+ or CD8+ T cells sorted from blood, sampled in a trial of the OX40 agonist ivuxolimab. In this chain, TRBV10-3 is recombined with TRBJ2-3, and 7 junctional nucleotides match TRBD2. The TCR was taken from an adult with an advanced solid tumor such as melanoma, head and neck, liver or kidney cancer. The DNA sequence is TGTGCCATCAGTGAGTCGAGGGAGGGAGCAGATACGCAGTATTTT. This translates into CAISESREGADTQYF.